This T cell receptor (beta chain) is drawn from a study of T cell responses to AZD1222 COVID-19 vaccine. For the study at large: Samples with a second dose at about 4 or about 12 weeks were pooled together. General study points: Repertoires were obtained solely post-peak T cell response.

The assay was immunoSEQ multiplex PCR, and TCRdb's table has in-frame clones only and misses some. The data contain under 200,000 clones, more than 70% of them seen just once; the ten biggest clones take up less than 6.5%. Notes on this clone: The antigen is unknown.

The sequenced sample was peripheral blood, obtained on day 0 of AZD1222 vaccination. This clonotype was obtained from an adult in good health.

Here the CDR3 reads CASIQGKRTDTQYF. In DNA form, the CDR3 reads TGTGCCAGCATTCAGGGGAAGAGGACAGATACGCAGTATTTT. This sequence joins TRBV6-6 and TRBJ2-3; possibly TRBD1 for D (6 bases). The CDR3 extends over 14 amino acids. Germline V lookup: CDR1 MNHNY, CDR2 SVGAGI (reference sequence). V shed 7 bases and J shed 3 bases, with 14 bases lying between them.